What follows are 25 T cell receptor beta chains derived from one specimen sequenced in a study of beta chain features in type 1 diabetes. Expressed TCRB transcripts got sequenced, as all isolated RNA was reverse transcribed. Using immunoSEQ multiplex PCR, the repertoire was profiled, and TCRdb retains in-frame clones only, with some absent. The repertoire holds some 900,000 clones, roughly 15% seen once, with about 0.02% in the top ten. Material for sequencing was naive CD4+ T cells from blood. All receptors come from a woman between 18 and 29 years old in good health.

There are many counts of this clone. The chain uses TRBV14 and TRBJ1-1; unclear D gene. CDR1 is SGHDN and CDR2 is FVKESK in the germline V gene. V was cut by 4 bases and J by 0 bases, with 12 bases left in between. CDR3 length: 15 residues. The CDR3 DNA sequence: TGTGCCAGCAGCCGCCCCGGGCAGCTGAACACTGAAGCTTTCTTT. Amino acids: CASSRPGQLNTEAFF. Combining the CDR3 with reference TRBV14 and TRBJ1-1 gives the whole variable domain EAGVTQFPSHSVIEKGQTVTLRCDPISGHDNLYWYRRVMGKEIKFLLHFVKESKQDESGMPNNRFLAERTGGTYSTLKVQPAELEDSGVYFCASSRPGQLNTEAFFGQGTRLTVV.

This clone was counted only a few times. The V gene is TRBV7-2, the J gene TRBJ2-4, with no clear D. The germline CDR1 and CDR2 sequences are SGHTA and FQGNSA. There are 14 residues in the CDR3. Trimming took off 0 bases at V and 5 bases at J, with 8 bases between the two ends. The CDR3 protein is CASSLAGIENIQYF. CDR3 in DNA: TGTGCCAGCAGCTTAGCGGGAATCGAAAACATTCAGTACTTC.

This clone was counted only a few times. This chain connects TRBV29-1 to TRBJ1-1, with no clear D. V was cut by 1 base and J by 6 bases, with 6 bases left in between. Per germline, CDR1 SQVTM and CDR2 ANQGSEA. This CDR3 spans 11 amino acids. The chain's CDR3 is CSVEGSAEAFF. CDR3 DNA: TGCAGCGTTGAAGGGTCGGCTGAAGCTTTCTTT.

The chain is built from TRBV7-9 and TRBJ2-5; possibly TRBD1 for D (6 bases). Per the germline V gene, CDR1 is SEHNR and CDR2 is FQNEAQ (reference sequence). The CDR3 length is 13 residues. V shed 5 bases and J shed 4 bases, with 11 bases lying between them. CDR3 coding DNA: TGTGCCAGCAGCCCCCGGACAGTAGAGACCCAGTACTTC. Amino acids: CASSPRTVETQYF.

As regards this clone: This sample also contains other DNA sequences that code for the same CDR3. The gene calls are TRBV5-6 and TRBJ2-1; D uncertain. The germline V and J ends were trimmed by 2 bases and 4 bases, with 7 bases remaining between them. Germline V gene lookup returns CDR1 SGHDT and CDR2 YYEEEE. This CDR3 is 13 amino acids long. The CDR3 loop is CASSFGSYNEQFF. CDR3 DNA: TGTGCCAGCAGCTTCGGCAGTTACAATGAGCAGTTCTTC.

This clone has a handful of counts. The chain is built from TRBV19 and TRBJ2-1; 7 bases are a match to TRBD2. CDR1 is LNHDA, CDR2 SQIVND, per germline (reference sequence). The CDR3 loop spans 17 amino acids. The junction had 9 bases not matched to a gene; V was cut back by 4 bases and J by 0 bases. The CDR3 nucleotides are TGTGCCAGTAGTAATCTGGCGGGAGTGGGCTCCTACAATGAGCAGTTCTTC. This codes for CASSNLAGVGSYNEQFF.

The CDR3, as DNA: TGTGCCATCAGGGAAGCAGCCACAGATACGCAGTATTTT. This gives the protein CAIREAATDTQYF. The V gene is TRBV10-3, the J gene TRBJ2-3; D gene ambiguous. Germline loops: CDR1 ENHRY, CDR2 SYGVKD. The CDR3 consists of 13 residues. V was clipped by 6 bases and J by 2 bases, with 9 bases between them.

J is TRBJ1-1 and V is TRBV28, with D perhaps TRBD1 (5 bases). Germline V CDR1 and CDR2: MDHEN, SYDVKM. CDR3 size: 17 residues. Deletions cut 5 bases from V and 1 base from J, with 20 bases between. The DNA for the CDR3 is TGTGCCAGCAGTCTCCCCACTACGTTCGGGGGGAACACTGAAGCTTTCTTT. Protein: CASSLPTTFGGNTEAFF. The complete variable domain, with remaining parts taken from reference TRBV28 and TRBJ1-1, reads DVKVTQSSRYLVKRTGEKVFLECVQDMDHENMFWYRQDPGLGLRLIYFSYDVKMKEKGDIPEGYSVSREKKERFSLILESASTNQTSMYLCASSLPTTFGGNTEAFFGQGTRLTVV.

This clone has more than one count but fewer than ten. The chain recombines TRBV29-1 with TRBJ2-4; the D gene could be TRBD1 or TRBD2 (5 bases each). V lost 8 bases to trimming and J lost 7 bases, with 18 bases between them. Germline CDR1 reads SQVTM; CDR2 reads ANQGSEA. The CDR3 is 13 amino acids. CDR3 coding DNA: TGCAGCACGATCCGGGGCCCTGCGAACATTCAGTACTTC. Protein sequence: CSTIRGPANIQYF. Combining the CDR3 with reference TRBV29-1 and TRBJ2-4 gives the whole variable domain SAVISQKPSRDICQRGTSLTIQCQVDSQVTMMFWYRQQPGQSLTLIATANQGSEATYESGFVIDKFPISRPNLTFSTLTVSNMSPEDSSIYLCSTIRGPANIQYFGAGTRLSVL.

The gene calls are TRBV19 and TRBJ1-2; D is ambiguous. CDR1 and CDR2 from the germline V gene are LNHDA and SQIVND (reference sequence). Trimming left V 0 bases short and J 4 bases short, with 15 bases between. The CDR3 consists of 16 residues. CDR3 sequence reads: CASSIDRLRPGYGYTF. The CDR3 region has the DNA TGTGCCAGTAGTATAGATCGCCTACGGCCAGGCTATGGCTACACCTTC.

This clone was seen at least ten times. V is TRBV28 and J is TRBJ2-4; D is uncertain. CDR1 MDHEN and CDR2 SYDVKM come from the germline V gene. The CDR3 length is 13 residues. V lost 5 bases and J 8 bases, leaving 13 bases between the germline ends. The CDR3: CASSIASRDIQYF. The CDR3 DNA is TGTGCCAGCAGTATCGCTAGTAGGGACATTCAGTACTTC.

A few counts support this clone. A read error may produce the germline difference seen at one junction end. V and J are TRBV2 and TRBJ2-7; no clear D gene. The CDR3 consists of 12 residues. Per the germline V gene, CDR1 is SNHLY and CDR2 is FYNNEI. The CDR3, as DNA: TGTGCCAGCAGAGAAGGGTCGAGAGAGCAGTACTTC. Translated: CASREGSREQYF.

This chain uses TRBV14 with TRBJ2-5; no reliable D call. V lost 1 base to trimming and J lost 4 bases, with 7 bases between them. Germline loops: CDR1 SGHDN, CDR2 FVKESK. The CDR3 runs 13 residues. Written as DNA, the CDR3 is TGTGCCAGCAGCCAAGCCCAGAGAGAGACCCAGTACTTC. Translating it yields CASSQAQRETQYF.

The chain is built from TRBV6-5 and TRBJ2-4; D ambiguous. The CDR3 runs to 13 residues. V was cut by 0 bases and J by 5 bases, with 5 bases left in between. Germline lookup yields CDR1 MNHEY and CDR2 SVGAGI. The CDR3 spells CASSYSRQNIQYF. DNA for the CDR3: TGTGCCAGCAGTTACTCGAGGCAAAACATTCAGTACTTC.

The gene calls are TRBV21-1 and TRBJ2-7; TRBD1 is taken as the D call from the table, unchecked against the DNA. TRBV21-1 is annotated as a pseudogene. The CDR3 has 10 amino acids. The CDR3 sequence is CASDRDRSYF. The DNA for the CDR3 is TGTGCCAGCGACCGGGACAGATCGTACTTC.

The chain uses TRBV7-2 and TRBJ2-3, with 9 bases that match TRBD2. The CDR3 extends over 16 amino acids. Per germline, CDR1 SGHTA and CDR2 FQGNSA. The V and J ends lost 6 bases and 5 bases, in that order; junction bases with no gene match: 12. CDR3: CASRAGGTALGDTQYF. CDR3 sequence (DNA): TGTGCCAGCAGGGCGGGGGGGACAGCCCTCGGAGATACGCAGTATTTT.

The chain has TRBV5-1 and TRBJ2-5, with TRBD2 as a possible D gene (5 bases). V was clipped by 0 bases and J by 3 bases, with 24 bases between them. The CDR3 is made up of 19 amino acids. The V gene's germline CDR1 is SGHRS and CDR2 YFSETQ. The DNA of the CDR3 is TGCGCCAGCAGCTTGGGGCCCCCATCACTAGTGAGGGCCGAAGAGACCCAGTACTTC. Translating it yields CASSLGPPSLVRAEETQYF.

This clone has more than one count but fewer than ten. V and J are TRBV18 and TRBJ1-1; 7 nucleotides align to TRBD1. CDR3 length equals 16 residues. Looked up from germline, CDR1 is KGHSH and CDR2 is LQKENI. Trimming took 3 bases from V and 4 from J; bases not matched to a gene: 11. This CDR3 reads CASSPPARGVGTEAFF. In DNA form, the CDR3 reads TGTGCCAGCTCACCTCCGGCCAGGGGGGTGGGCACTGAAGCTTTCTTT.

A few counts support this clone. This rearrangement joins TRBV19 to TRBJ2-3; TRBD1 agrees at 7 bases. Looked up from germline, CDR1 is LNHDA and CDR2 is SQIVND (reference sequence). The V and J ends lost 4 bases and 2 bases, in that order; junction bases with no gene match: 9. The CDR3 has 16 residues. CDR3: CASSSPPGQTTDTQYF. CDR3 coding DNA: TGTGCCAGTAGTAGCCCCCCGGGACAGACCACAGATACGCAGTATTTT.

Concerning this clone itself: The sample carries other DNA sequences with the same CDR3. The genes are TRBV28 and TRBJ2-1, with D tentatively TRBD2 (5 bases). Germline-derived CDR1 and CDR2 are MDHEN and SYDVKM. V lost 3 bases to trimming and J lost 7 bases, with 7 bases between them. There are 12 residues in the CDR3. The CDR3 region is CASSFRGNEQFF. In DNA form, the CDR3 reads TGTGCCAGCAGTTTCCGCGGGAATGAGCAGTTCTTC.

This clone was seen more than once but under ten times. The rearrangement uses TRBV7-2 and TRBJ2-2; 7 nucleotides line up with TRBD2. Losses at the gene ends were 1 base for V and 4 bases for J; bases not matched to a gene: 15. Germline V gives CDR1 SGHTA, CDR2 FQGNSA. There are 19 residues in the CDR3. The CDR3 sequence is CASSLDPLGGGRTTGELFF. The CDR3 DNA reads TGTGCCAGCAGCTTAGACCCCCTCGGCGGCGGGAGAACCACCGGGGAGCTGTTTTTT.

V gene TRBV4-2 combines with J gene TRBJ2-5; TRBD2 might be the D (6 bases). The CDR3 is 13 amino acids. V was cut by 5 bases and J by 4 bases, with 11 bases left in between. The germline gives CDR1 LGHNA, CDR2 YNFKEQ. The CDR3 here is CASSTGDLETQYF. Here the CDR3 DNA reads TGTGCCAGCAGCACGGGAGATTTAGAGACCCAGTACTTC.

V gene TRBV28 combines with J gene TRBJ1-1; tentative D call: TRBD1 (5 bases). This CDR3 spans 16 amino acids. Trimming shortened V by 1 base and J by 1 base, and 13 bases separated the two germline ends. CDR1 is MDHEN, CDR2 SYDVKM, per germline. CDR3 region: CASSLLQGFGNTEAFF. In nucleotides, the CDR3 is TGTGCCAGCAGTTTATTGCAGGGCTTTGGGAACACTGAAGCTTTCTTT.

The chain is built from TRBV11-2 and TRBJ2-5; 8 bases align to TRBD2. Germline trimming cut 1 base from V and 5 bases from J; bases unmatched to any gene: 3. Germline loops: CDR1 SGHAT, CDR2 FQNNGV. The CDR3 has 14 residues. CDR3 region: CASSLAGGPETQYF. CDR3 nucleotide sequence: TGTGCCAGCAGCTTAGCGGGAGGGCCGGAGACCCAGTACTTC.

The chain joins TRBV2 to TRBJ1-3; no firm D call. CDR1 and CDR2 (germline): SNHLY, FYNNEI. V lost 7 bases, J lost 0 bases, and 16 bases lay in between. The CDR3 length is 16 residues. The CDR3 protein is CASTSSVGISGNTIYF. In DNA form, the CDR3 reads TGTGCCAGCACCTCATCGGTAGGGATCTCTGGAAACACCATATATTTT.